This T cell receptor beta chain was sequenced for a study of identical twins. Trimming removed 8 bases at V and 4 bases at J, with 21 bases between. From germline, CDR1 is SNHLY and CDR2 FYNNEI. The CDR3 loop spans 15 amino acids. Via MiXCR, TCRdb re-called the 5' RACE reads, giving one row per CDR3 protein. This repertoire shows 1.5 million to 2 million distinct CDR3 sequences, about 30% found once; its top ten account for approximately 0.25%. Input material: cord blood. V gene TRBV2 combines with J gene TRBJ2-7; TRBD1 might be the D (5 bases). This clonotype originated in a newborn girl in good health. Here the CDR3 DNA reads TGTGCCAGCCGGTTCAGGGCCCTCCTTTCTTACGAGCAGTACTTC. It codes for CASRFRALLSYEQYF.